These 30 T cell receptor beta chains were all obtained from the same sample, sequenced in a study of regulatory T cells in long-lasting Graves disease. Specified time point: persistent/refractory GD, antithyroid drugs over 5 years with positive TRAb. Extracted PBMC RNA gave rise to the TCR library. Both iRepertoire HTBI primers and Arm-PCR of CDR3 regions were used to build the TCR beta libraries. Via MiXCR, TCRdb re-called the multiplex PCR reads, giving one row per CDR3 protein. In the table there are 300,000 to 500,000 distinct CDR3 sequences, about a fifth of which are singletons. The material sequenced was peripheral blood mononuclear cells (PBMCs), taken when the disease was refractory, from a patient treated with antithyroid drugs. The receptors here all came from a female donor with Graves disease.

With respect to this clonotype: A much larger clone is a single base away; this may be a read error. The genes are TRBV2 and TRBJ2-2; 10 bases agree with TRBD1. CDR3 size: 16 residues. Germline loops: CDR1 SNHLY, CDR2 FYNNEI. DNA of the CDR3: TGTGCCAGCAGTCCGGACAGGGGGGCAAACACCGAGGAGCTGTTTTTT. Amino acid sequence: CASSPDRGANTEELFF.

This clonotype was seen at least ten times. The J gene is TRBJ2-7, the V gene TRBV12-3 or TRBV12-4; D is unresolved. The CDR3 contains 13 residues. V was pared by 3 bases and J by 3 bases, with 9 bases between. The DNA of the CDR3 is TGTGCCAGCAGTTTGCCGCCCGGCTACGAGCAGTACTTC. Translated: CASSLPPGYEQYF.

This rearrangement joins TRBV19 to TRBJ1-5; 7 bases are a match to TRBD1. Germline V CDR1 and CDR2: LNHDA, SQIVND (reference sequence). The V gene end was trimmed by 3 bases and the J gene end by 0 bases; junction bases not matched to a gene: 5. This CDR3 has 16 amino acids. CDR3 in amino acids: CASSMTGQISNQPQHF. The DNA of the CDR3 is TGTGCCAGTAGTATGACGGGACAGATTAGCAATCAGCCCCAGCATTTT.

This clonotype was recorded at least ten times. The chain links TRBV20-1 to TRBJ1-1; 10 bases match TRBD1. The germline V gene encodes CDR1 DFQATT and CDR2 SNEGSKA (reference sequence). CDR3 length equals 14 residues. Unmatched junction bases numbered 9, after V lost 6 bases and J lost 5 bases. CDR3 sequence reads: CSAARDRGFTEAFF. In nucleotides, the CDR3 is TGCAGTGCGGCTCGGGACAGGGGATTTACTGAAGCTTTCTTT.

This clonotype has at least ten counts. The chain uses TRBV12-3 or TRBV12-4 and TRBJ2-5; unclear D gene. Trimming removed 3 bases at V and 3 bases at J, with 11 bases between. CDR3 length: 14 residues. The CDR3 sequence: CASSFDGGEETQYF. The CDR3, as DNA: TGTGCCAGCAGTTTTGATGGTGGAGAAGAGACCCAGTACTTC.

This clonotype was seen once. The chain employs TRBV6-5 and TRBJ1-1, with a weak D call TRBD1 (5 bases). Per the germline V gene, CDR1 is MNHEY and CDR2 is SVGAGI. Trimming removed 3 bases at V and 9 bases at J, with 8 bases between. The CDR3 is made up of 11 amino acids. In DNA, the CDR3 is TGTGCCAGCAGTTATGACAGAAAAGCTTTCTTT. Translated, it gives CASSYDRKAFF.

This clonotype was counted many times. This chain joins TRBV28 and TRBJ2-7; tentatively, D is TRBD1 or TRBD2 (5 bases each). V was cut by 4 bases and J by 5 bases, with 9 bases left in between. Germline CDR1 and CDR2: MDHEN and SYDVKM. The length of the CDR3 is 12 residues. DNA for the CDR3: TGTGCCAGCAGTTCTCAGGGAGACGAGCAGTACTTC. This translates into CASSSQGDEQYF.

This clonotype was found many times. V is TRBV27 and J is TRBJ1-6; the D gene is possibly TRBD1 (5 bases). The germline gives CDR1 MNHEY, CDR2 SMNVEV (reference sequence). This CDR3 has 15 amino acids. Deletions cut 0 bases from V and 3 bases from J, with 6 bases between. CDR3: CASSLSGRYNSPLHF. CDR3 DNA: TGTGCCAGCAGTTTATCGGGACGCTATAATTCACCCCTCCACTTT.

This clonotype was seen a few times. This chain joins TRBV12-3 or TRBV12-4 and TRBJ2-2, with D unclear. V was trimmed by 3 bases and J by 8 bases, leaving 13 bases between them. The CDR3 runs 14 residues. In DNA form, the CDR3 reads TGTGCCAGCAGTTTCGGCAGAACTAAAGGGGAGCTGTTTTTT. It yields the protein CASSFGRTKGELFF.

The rearrangement uses TRBV9 and TRBJ2-7, with 8 positions matching TRBD2. Unmatched junction bases numbered 15, after V lost 10 bases and J lost 3 bases. The germline V gene encodes CDR1 SGDLS and CDR2 YYNGEE. This CDR3 is 15 amino acids long. This CDR3 reads CAHTKSGSHSYEQYF. CDR3 nucleotide sequence: TGTGCCCACACCAAGAGCGGGAGTCATAGCTACGAGCAGTACTTC.

The sample holds many counts of this clonotype. The V and J genes are TRBV20-1 and TRBJ1-4; TRBD1 agrees at 7 bases. CDR1 DFQATT and CDR2 SNEGSKA come from the germline V gene (reference sequence). The CDR3 is 17 amino acids. V was clipped by 6 bases and J by 0 bases; unmatched bases: 13. CDR3 sequence: CSARPATGTATNEKLFF. The DNA of the CDR3 is TGCAGTGCCCGACCCGCGACAGGGACGGCAACTAATGAAAAACTGTTTTTT.

This clonotype was counted between two and nine times. The gene calls are TRBV6-1 and TRBJ2-2, with 7 positions matching TRBD2. The V and J ends lost 6 bases and 1 base, in that order; junction bases with no gene match: 5. Germline V gene data show CDR1 as MNHNS and CDR2 as SASEGT. CDR3 length: 15 residues. CDR3 coding DNA: TGTGCCAGCAGATTAGGGACTATGAACACCGGGGAGCTGTTTTTT. This translates into CASRLGTMNTGELFF.

This clonotype was picked up a small number of times. The V gene is TRBV29-1, the J gene TRBJ1-1; TRBD1 aligns across 7 bases. The CDR3 extends over 13 amino acids. The trim removed 4 bases at V and 3 bases at J, leaving 5 bases unmatched. From germline, CDR1 is SQVTM and CDR2 ANQGSEA. The CDR3 loop is CSVARGPDTEAFF. CDR3 nucleotides: TGCAGCGTTGCTAGGGGGCCGGACACTGAAGCTTTCTTT.

This chain links TRBV7-2 with TRBJ2-5, with 11 bases identical to TRBD2. This CDR3 comprises 14 residues. From germline, CDR1 is SGHTA and CDR2 FQGNSA. J gave up 7 bases and V 2 bases, and 3 bases lay outside the gene matches. The CDR3 bases are TGTGCCAGCAGCTTAACGACTAGCGGGACGACCCAGTACTTC. Translated, it gives CASSLTTSGTTQYF.

This clonotype was seen repeatedly, ten times or more. The gene calls are TRBV18 and TRBJ2-5; possible D gene TRBD1, 5 bases. Between the trimmed V and J ends, which lost 3 bases and 1 base, there was a span of 6 bases. This CDR3 region has 13 residues. From germline, CDR1 is KGHSH and CDR2 LQKENI. CDR3 nucleotide sequence: TGTGCCAGCTCACCGACAGCCCAAGAGACCCAGTACTTC. Its protein is CASSPTAQETQYF.

Turning to this clonotype: A read error likely explains this, since a far larger clone differs by one base. V gene TRBV6-2 or TRBV6-3 combines with J gene TRBJ1-2; 8 bases are a match to TRBD1. Looked up from germline, CDR1 is MNHEY and CDR2 is SVGEGT. V gave up 6 bases and J gave up 2 bases; unmatched junction bases: 5. The CDR3 runs to 14 residues. The CDR3 bases are TGTGCCAGCAGGGGACAGGCTTCCAACTATGGCTACACCTTC. It encodes CASRGQASNYGYTF.

This clonotype showed up many times. CDR3 loop: CASSLTDLMYSNQPQHF. Here the CDR3 DNA reads TGTGCCAGCAGTCTGACGGATTTAATGTATAGCAATCAGCCCCAGCATTTT. The rearrangement uses TRBV27 and TRBJ1-5, with D uncertain. This CDR3 has 17 amino acids. CDR1 and CDR2 (germline): MNHEY, SMNVEV (reference sequence). The germline V and J ends were trimmed by 5 bases and 0 bases, with 17 bases remaining between them.

This clonotype was seen at least ten times. The chain combines TRBV10-2 with TRBJ2-5; a possible D gene is TRBD1 (6 bases). V was trimmed by 3 bases and J by 1 base, leaving 15 bases between them. CDR1 WSHSY and CDR2 SAAADI come from the germline V gene. The CDR3 has 16 residues. For the CDR3, the DNA is TGCGCCAGCAGTGACCCGGACAGCCCTTTCCAAGAGACCCAGTACTTC. It translates to CASSDPDSPFQETQYF.

The chain couples TRBV7-2 to TRBJ2-7, with a tentative D call TRBD2 (5 bases). Germline V gene lookup returns CDR1 SGHTA and CDR2 FQGNSA. V was pared by 2 bases and J by 2 bases, with 10 bases between. This CDR3 is 14 amino acids long. The CDR3 DNA reads as TGTGCCAGCAGCTTATCGGACTTGGCCTACGAGCAGTACTTC. Residues: CASSLSDLAYEQYF.

This chain uses TRBV29-1 with TRBJ2-2, with TRBD2 matching over 12 bases. V was clipped by 7 bases and J by 10 bases; unmatched bases: 7. The germline gives CDR1 SQVTM, CDR2 ANQGSEA. This CDR3 comprises 13 residues. CDR3 amino acids: CSATLAGGSELFF. The CDR3 coding sequence is TGCAGCGCCACACTAGCGGGAGGTTCGGAGCTGTTTTTT.

This clonotype was seen repeatedly, ten times or more. The rearrangement uses TRBV10-2 and TRBJ1-1, with D maybe TRBD1 (5 bases). Deletions cut 7 bases from V and 4 bases from J, with 13 bases between. This CDR3 is built from 13 residues. Germline V lookup: CDR1 WSHSY, CDR2 SAAADI. CDR3 nucleotide sequence: TGCGCCAGCAAGGCAGGGATTAGCACTGAAGCTTTCTTT. It specifies CASKAGISTEAFF.

In its sample, this clonotype was seen a few times. The V call is TRBV3-1, the J call TRBJ2-7; D may match TRBD1 or TRBD2 (7 bases each). This CDR3 comprises 13 residues. V shed 4 bases and J shed 8 bases, with 15 bases lying between them. CDR1 is LGHDT, CDR2 YNNKEL, per germline (reference sequence). CDR3 sequence (DNA): TGTGCCAGCAGCCCCGCCAGGGGGGGGAAGCAGTACTTC. Translating gives CASSPARGGKQYF.

CDR3 bases: TGCGCCAGCAGCCAAGATCCCGCTTGGCCTAATGAGCAGTTCTTC. As protein: CASSQDPAWPNEQFF. The rearrangement joins TRBV4-1 to TRBJ2-1; D not certain. Trimming left V 0 bases short and J 7 bases short, with 13 bases between. Looked up from germline, CDR1 is MGHRA and CDR2 is YSYEKL. There are 15 residues in the CDR3.

V is TRBV6-1 and J is TRBJ1-5; no firm D call. Germline-derived CDR1 and CDR2 are MNHNS and SASEGT. V was trimmed by 2 bases and J by 7 bases, leaving 6 bases between them. The CDR3 is made up of 12 amino acids. CDR3 nucleotides: TGTGCCAGCAGTGAAATCTTGCAGCCCCAGCATTTT. Its translation is CASSEILQPQHF.

The rearrangement joins TRBV29-1 to TRBJ1-1; TRBD1 matches 10 bases. Trimming removed 6 bases from V and 5 bases from J; junction bases left unmatched: 6. The CDR3 consists of 13 residues. Looked up from germline, CDR1 is SQVTM and CDR2 is ANQGSEA. The CDR3 DNA follows: TGCAGCGTCTCGGGGACAGGGGAAACTGAAGCTTTCTTT. Encoded protein: CSVSGTGETEAFF. The whole variable domain, remainder taken from reference TRBV29-1 and TRBJ1-1, is SAVISQKPSRDICQRGTSLTIQCQVDSQVTMMFWYRQQPGQSLTLIATANQGSEATYESGFVIDKFPISRPNLTFSTLTVSNMSPEDSSIYLCSVSGTGETEAFFGQGTRLTVV.

This clonotype was found a few times. The J gene is TRBJ2-1, the V gene TRBV2, with a tentative D call TRBD2 (5 bases). This CDR3 is built from 15 residues. Germline V CDR1 and CDR2: SNHLY, FYNNEI. V lost 0 bases and J 8 bases, leaving 14 bases between the germline ends. CDR3 protein: CASSEAYSIGDEQFF. The CDR3 DNA follows: TGTGCCAGCAGTGAAGCTTACTCCATCGGGGATGAGCAGTTCTTC.

The sample holds a few counts of this clonotype. As DNA, the CDR3 is TGTGCCTGGAGTGCAGGGGTGAACACTGAAGCTTTCTTT. It yields the protein CAWSAGVNTEAFF. The genes are TRBV30 and TRBJ1-1, with D possibly TRBD1 on 6 matching bases. The germline V gene has CDR1 GTSNPN and CDR2 SVGIG (reference sequence). The CDR3 is 13 residues long. Trimming left V 1 base short and J 0 bases short, with 6 bases between.

This clonotype was picked up many times. This chain links TRBV18 with TRBJ2-5, with TRBD1 matching over 8 bases. From germline, CDR1 is KGHSH and CDR2 LQKENI. The trim removed 2 bases at V and 3 bases at J, leaving 5 bases unmatched. This CDR3 contains 15 residues. The CDR3 DNA reads as TGTGCCAGCTCACCATTTGGGACAGGCGAAGAGACCCAGTACTTC. It yields the protein CASSPFGTGEETQYF. Supplemented by reference TRBV18 and TRBJ2-5, the full variable domain reads NAGVMQNPRHLVRRRGQEARLRCSPMKGHSHVYWYRQLPEEGLKFMVYLQKENIIDESGMPKERFSAEFPKEGPSILRIQQVVRGDSAAYFCASSPFGTGEETQYFGPGTRLLVL.

Many counts were recorded for this clonotype. The chain uses TRBV3-1 and TRBJ2-7; the D gene could be TRBD1 or TRBD2 (5 bases each). This CDR3 has 15 amino acids. V lost 0 bases and J lost 6, with 15 bases in between. From germline, CDR1 is LGHDT and CDR2 YNNKEL (reference sequence). The CDR3 nucleotides are TGTGCCAGCAGCCAAGAACCAACCAGGGACGGCGAGCAGTACTTC. This encodes CASSQEPTRDGEQYF.

In its sample, this clonotype was seen a few times. The chain carries TRBV10-1 and TRBJ1-5; D uncertain. Trimming removed 0 bases from V and 1 base from J, with 10 bases in between. The CDR3 has 16 residues. The germline gives CDR1 WNHNN, CDR2 SYGVQD (reference sequence). The CDR3 spells CASSESRASSNQPQHF. The CDR3 DNA sequence: TGCGCCAGCAGTGAGTCGAGGGCTTCGAGCAATCAGCCCCAGCATTTT.